A single sample is the source of the 9 T cell receptor beta chains below, sequenced in a study of cytomegalovirus exposure and HLA in healthy donors. The PCR ran on 60 Vbeta and 13 Jbeta primers. Using immunoSEQ multiplex PCR, the repertoire was profiled, and TCRdb retains in-frame clones only, with some absent. In the table there are roughly 130,000 clones, roughly 80% of which are singletons. The specimen was PBMCs. Source of these receptors: a male donor in good health and CMV-seropositive.

The chain recombines TRBV7-2 with TRBJ2-3, with a weak D call TRBD2 (5 bases). Germline V lookup: CDR1 SGHTA, CDR2 FQGNSA. The CDR3 is 13 residues long. The V end was cut by 4 bases, the J end by 4 bases, with 9 bases between. This CDR3 is CASSWTGADTQYF. DNA of the CDR3: TGTGCCAGCAGCTGGACTGGGGCAGATACGCAGTATTTT.

This chain connects TRBV18 to TRBJ1-3; no firm D call. V lost 3 bases to trimming and J lost 1 base, with 10 bases between them. CDR1 and CDR2 from the germline V gene are KGHSH and LQKENI. CDR3 length equals 15 residues. The CDR3 loop is CASSPEGLSGNTIYF. The CDR3 nucleotides are TGTGCCAGCTCACCGGAGGGCTTGTCTGGAAACACCATATATTTT.

This chain uses TRBV5-1 with TRBJ2-2; 8 bases align to TRBD1. The V segment lost 1 base and the J segment 1 base; nucleotides outside the gene matches: 6. The CDR3 consists of 17 residues. Germline V gene data show CDR1 as SGHRS and CDR2 as YFSETQ. CDR3 coding DNA: TGCGCCAGCAGCTTGAGTAGCGGACAGGGGAACACCGGGGAGCTGTTTTTT. Protein sequence: CASSLSSGQGNTGELFF.

The chain joins TRBV30 to TRBJ2-5, with 10 bases identical to TRBD2. Per the germline V gene, CDR1 is GTSNPN and CDR2 is SVGIG (reference sequence). With V trimmed by 0 bases and J by 5 bases, 12 bases remained unmatched. CDR3 length: 17 amino acids. The CDR3 sequence is CAWSVIAGGSRGETQYF. The CDR3 nucleotides read TGTGCCTGGAGTGTAATAGCGGGAGGTTCTAGGGGGGAGACCCAGTACTTC.

The chain carries TRBV5-4 and TRBJ2-7; TRBD2 matches at 12 bases. This CDR3 contains 14 residues. From germline, CDR1 is SGHNT and CDR2 YYREEE (reference sequence). V shed 1 base and J 9 bases; nucleotides not matched to a gene: 5. The CDR3 coding sequence is TGTGCCAGCAGCTTGATGGCTAGCGGGGGGGGGCAGTACTTC. Protein product: CASSLMASGGGQYF.

This clone has only a few counts. This chain links TRBV28 with TRBJ2-5; a possible D gene is TRBD1 (5 bases). V lost 1 base, J lost 5 bases, and 17 bases lay in between. Per germline, CDR1 MDHEN and CDR2 SYDVKM. The CDR3 length is 16 residues. The CDR3 loop is CASSLSGLGHMETQYF. CDR3 DNA sequence: TGTGCCAGCAGTTTATCGGGCTTGGGGCATATGGAGACCCAGTACTTC.

The J gene is TRBJ2-1, the V gene TRBV5-4, with D perhaps matching TRBD2 (5 bases). CDR1 and CDR2 (germline): SGHNT, YYREEE (reference sequence). The V and J ends lost 2 bases and 8 bases respectively, with 11 bases between them. This CDR3 region has 13 residues. DNA of the CDR3: TGTGCCAGCAGCTTACCTAGCACGGATGAGCAGTTCTTC. It encodes CASSLPSTDEQFF.

This clone showed up just once. The chain joins TRBV11-3 to TRBJ1-3, with D unresolved. Trimming stripped 4 bases from V and 4 bases from J, with 8 bases between. Germline V CDR1 and CDR2: SGHNT, YENEEA. The CDR3 consists of 13 residues. As DNA, the CDR3 is TGTGCCAGCAGCTCCAATTCCGGAAACACCATATATTTT. Its translation is CASSSNSGNTIYF.

J is TRBJ2-1 and V is TRBV21-1; the DNA was not compared with TRBD2, the D call given in the table. TRBV21-1 is a pseudogene locus. The length of the CDR3 is 13 residues. The CDR3 DNA follows: TGTGCCAGCAGCCCCGAGGCGGTACATGAGCAGTTCTTC. It specifies CASSPEAVHEQFF.